This T cell receptor beta chain was retrieved from a study of blood T cell repertoires in COVID-19. This table comes from immunoSEQ multiplex PCR, and its TCRdb copy is limited to in-frame clones, with some not included. The sample yields about 82,000 clones, 75% to 90% seen once. There are 14 residues in the CDR3. The ends lost 4 bases at V and 9 bases at J; junction bases unmatched: 5. Looked up from germline, CDR1 is SGHDT and CDR2 is YYEEEE. The sequenced sample consisted of peripheral blood. The chain is built from TRBV5-6 and TRBJ1-6; 9 nucleotides agree with TRBD1. This receptor was taken from a woman between 40 and 50 years old with active or convalescent COVID-19. The CDR3 DNA is TGTGCCAGCAGCGCGACAGGGGGTATTTCACCCCTCCACTTT. It yields the protein CASSATGGISPLHF.